Listed here is a single TCR beta chain. This entry belongs to a study of blood T cell repertoires in COVID-19. Profiled with immunoSEQ multiplex PCR; TCRdb holds only in-frame clones, not every one. This sample has about 250,000 clones; roughly 91% occur once, and the top ten carry under 10%. The TCR sequence derives from a man aged 35-49 years who had recovered from COVID-19. The sequencing input was PBMCs or T cells enriched from blood (not recorded which).

The CDR3 is CASRRGLAGGSSGELFF. CDR3 nucleotides: TGCGCCAGCAGACGGGGACTAGCGGGAGGTTCATCCGGGGAGCTGTTTTTT. This chain uses TRBV4-1 with TRBJ2-2; 15 bases fit TRBD2. Germline values: CDR1 MGHRA, CDR2 YSYEKL. The V segment lost 6 bases and the J segment 6 bases; nucleotides outside the gene matches: 8. The CDR3 extends over 17 amino acids.